This T cell receptor (beta chain) derives from a study of blood T cells in healthy people across ages. On the study more broadly: For every two T cells, template switching captured about one barcoded beta molecule.

There are 13 residues in the CDR3. Trimming at V came to 4 bases and at J to 10 bases, leaving 7 bases not matched to a gene. Germline CDR1 and CDR2: SGHVS and FQNEAQ. A second PCR, run for roughly 6 to 11 cycles, used a sample-barcoded 5' primer plus a J-beta primer mix. Each cDNA was tagged by a template-switch adaptor containing 12 random nucleotides. TCRdb passed the 5' RACE reads through MiXCR, listing each CDR3 protein once. The sample carries around 700,000 distinct CDR3 sequences, 20% to 30% recorded once. There are a few counts of this clonotype. Antigen unknown. Points from the study as a whole: Estimated diversity across one million T cells was deemed an underestimate.

These data also formed part of another study, on T cells of mothers and their children.

The receptor was isolated from a boy younger than 18 in good health. V and J are TRBV7-8 and TRBJ1-2; TRBD1 matches 9 bases. Sequenced input: blood. CDR3 nucleotides: TGTGCCAGCAGCTCGGACAGGGGAGTCGTCTACACCTTC. Translation: CASSSDRGVVYTF.